One and the same sample provided the 23 T cell receptor beta chains below, sequenced in a study of T cells in Graves' hyperthyroidism and ophthalmopathy. From RNA transcripts, TCR beta CDR3 regions were amplified. First-round RT-PCR targeting the TCR CDR3 was performed with the HTBI primer set. Each CDR3 protein gets one entry after TCRdb re-called the multiplex PCR reads with MiXCR. This sample has around 700,000 distinct CDR3 sequences, with around 20% found just once. The specimen was blood. These receptors all come from a woman aged 50 to 65 with Graves' hyperthyroidism that later progressed to Graves' ophthalmopathy.

This clonotype has at least ten counts. This rearrangement joins TRBV20-1 to TRBJ2-7; TRBD1 aligns across 8 bases. There are 12 residues in the CDR3. CDR1 and CDR2 from the germline V gene are DFQATT and SNEGSKA (reference sequence). The CDR3 spells CSKGTGPYEQYF. The DNA of the CDR3 is TGCAGCAAAGGGACAGGACCCTACGAGCAGTACTTC.

This clonotype was seen only a few times. The J gene is TRBJ1-3, the V gene TRBV9; D gene ambiguous. Germline assignment: CDR1 SGDLS and CDR2 YYNGEE. V shed 1 base and J shed 0 bases, with 14 bases lying between them. The CDR3 totals 17 residues. In DNA form, the CDR3 reads TGTGCCAGCAGCGTAAGGCCGGGGTCAAGCTCTGGAAACACCATATATTTT. This codes for CASSVRPGSSSGNTIYF.

This clonotype was seen at least ten times. The chain carries TRBV27 and TRBJ1-4; no clear D. Trimming stripped 5 bases from V and 0 bases from J, with 10 bases between. Looked up from germline, CDR1 is MNHEY and CDR2 is SMNVEV (reference sequence). The CDR3 loop spans 15 amino acids. DNA of the CDR3: TGTGCCAGCAGTGTCCTAGGAGCAACTAATGAAAAACTGTTTTTT. Translated, it gives CASSVLGATNEKLFF.

This clonotype was observed a few times. The genes are TRBV4-1 and TRBJ1-2, with D possibly TRBD1 on 5 matching bases. Germline loops: CDR1 MGHRA, CDR2 YSYEKL. The V end was cut by 0 bases, the J end by 5 bases, with 13 bases between. This CDR3 contains 15 residues. The CDR3 sequence: CASSQDRAEVYGYTF. The CDR3 coding sequence is TGCGCCAGCAGCCAAGACAGGGCAGAGGTGTATGGCTACACCTTC.

The genes are TRBV4-1 and TRBJ2-7; D call uncertain. This CDR3 is built from 14 residues. Trimming shortened V by 1 base and J by 4 bases, and 11 bases separated the two germline ends. Germline V gives CDR1 MGHRA, CDR2 YSYEKL. CDR3 residues: CASSQGIRLYEQYF. In nucleotides, the CDR3 is TGCGCCAGCAGCCAAGGTATCAGACTGTACGAGCAGTACTTC.

The chain joins TRBV12-3 or TRBV12-4 to TRBJ2-1, with 9 nucleotides matching TRBD1. The CDR3 has 16 amino acids. V was pared by 7 bases and J by 6 bases, with 13 bases of the junction left unmatched. In DNA form, the CDR3 reads TGTGCCAGCATTAGGTCCGGGACAGGGATCTCCAATGAGCAGTTCTTC. Its translation is CASIRSGTGISNEQFF.

The table lists this clonotype with many counts. The J gene is TRBJ2-1, the V gene TRBV5-8; the match to TRBD1 covers 10 bases. Germline V CDR1 and CDR2: SGHTS, YDEGEE. CDR3 length: 15 amino acids. V lost 2 bases and J lost 4; bases outside the gene matches: 3. The CDR3 protein is CASSFRDRGYNEQFF. The CDR3 DNA reads as TGTGCCAGCAGCTTCCGGGACAGGGGATACAATGAGCAGTTCTTC.

Ten or more counts support this clonotype. This sequence joins TRBV24-1 and TRBJ1-1; 10 bases line up with TRBD1. CDR3 length: 16 residues. V shed 7 bases, J shed 3 bases, and the junction held 10 bases outside the gene matches. Per germline, CDR1 KGHDR and CDR2 SFDVKD. CDR3 protein: CATRGTGEEEYTEAFF. In nucleotides, the CDR3 is TGTGCCACCAGAGGGACAGGGGAAGAGGAGTACACTGAAGCTTTCTTT.

This clonotype was seen only a few times. The gene calls are TRBV6-1 and TRBJ1-2; D is unresolved. The CDR3 sequence is 11 residues long. The ends were cut back, 1 base at V and 4 bases at J, with 1 base in the middle. CDR1 MNHNS and CDR2 SASEGT come from the germline V gene. CDR3 DNA: TGTGCCAGCAGTGAAGTCTATGGCTACACCTTC. As protein: CASSEVYGYTF.

V and J are TRBV6-5 and TRBJ2-2; the D is unclear. V lost 0 bases to trimming and J lost 1 base, with 18 bases between them. Looked up from germline, CDR1 is MNHEY and CDR2 is SVGAGI. The CDR3 covers 19 residues. The CDR3 coding sequence is TGTGCCAGCAGTTACTCGAAGGTGGGCATCGCTCAGAACACCGGGGAGCTGTTTTTT. Amino acid sequence: CASSYSKVGIAQNTGELFF.

V and J are TRBV20-1 and TRBJ2-3; 11 nucleotides agree with TRBD2. The CDR3 is made up of 16 amino acids. V was pared by 4 bases and J by 3 bases, with 9 bases of the junction left unmatched. Germline CDR1 and CDR2: DFQATT and SNEGSKA (reference sequence). The CDR3 is CSANAASGGTTDTQYF. In DNA, the CDR3 is TGCAGTGCTAATGCGGCTAGCGGGGGGACAACAGATACGCAGTATTTT.

This sequence joins TRBV19 and TRBJ2-7; perhaps D is TRBD1 or TRBD2 (5 bases each). V was clipped by 1 base and J by 3 bases, with 7 bases between them. Germline values: CDR1 LNHDA, CDR2 SQIVND (reference sequence). The CDR3 has 13 residues. CDR3: CASSIGDGYEQYF. The CDR3 region has the DNA TGTGCCAGTAGTATAGGGGACGGCTACGAGCAGTACTTC.

J is TRBJ2-5 and V is TRBV5-1, with D possibly being TRBD1 (6 bases). Per the germline V gene, CDR1 is SGHRS and CDR2 is YFSETQ. The CDR3 is made up of 16 amino acids. The V end lost 0 bases, the J end lost 5 bases, and 17 bases lay between the germline ends. CDR3 protein: CASSLVAGVDGETQYF. CDR3 in DNA: TGCGCCAGCAGCTTGGTGGCAGGGGTGGACGGGGAGACCCAGTACTTC.

This clonotype was seen at least ten times. This sequence joins TRBV11-2 and TRBJ2-7; 11 bases are shared with TRBD1. The CDR3 totals 15 residues. The germline gives CDR1 SGHAT, CDR2 FQNNGV. The V and J ends lost 7 bases and 3 bases, in that order; junction bases with no gene match: 8. Here the CDR3 reads CASTIGTGGFYEQYF. The CDR3 DNA reads as TGTGCCAGCACGATCGGGACAGGGGGGTTCTACGAGCAGTACTTC. The entire variable domain, with the rest obtained from reference TRBV11-2 and TRBJ2-7, is as follows: EAGVAQSPRYKIIEKRQSVAFWCNPISGHATLYWYQQILGQGPKLLIQFQNNGVVDDSQLPKDRFSAERLKGVDSTLKIQPAKLEDSAVYLCASTIGTGGFYEQYFGPGTRLTVT.

This clonotype was detected a few times. Given a much more abundant clone one base away, this may be a read error. The V and J genes are TRBV6-1 and TRBJ2-1; D remains unclear. The CDR3 has 10 residues. CDR1 MNHNS and CDR2 SASEGT come from the germline V gene. V was trimmed by 7 bases and J by 2 bases, leaving 0 bases between them. The CDR3 DNA is TGTGCCAGCACCTACAATGAGCAGTTCTTC. It yields the protein CASTYNEQFF.

The gene calls are TRBV4-1 and TRBJ2-6; TRBD1 matches 7 bases. V dropped 1 base and J dropped 0; count of bases not matched to a gene: 3. CDR3 length: 17 amino acids. The germline gives CDR1 MGHRA, CDR2 YSYEKL. The CDR3 DNA follows: TGCGCCAGCAGCCAAGTGACAGGGCCCTCTGGGGCCAACGTCCTGACTTTC. This sequence encodes CASSQVTGPSGANVLTF.

This clonotype was detected ten times or more. The chain combines TRBV5-1 with TRBJ1-3; 7 bases fit TRBD1. In germline, CDR1 is SGHRS, CDR2 YFSETQ. J was trimmed by 0 bases and V by 3 bases; bases with no gene match: 6. This CDR3 region has 16 residues. CDR3 nucleotide sequence: TGCGCCAGCAGCTCGGGACAGTCGTACTCTGGAAACACCATATATTTT. This gives the protein CASSSGQSYSGNTIYF.

This clonotype showed up many times. The V gene is TRBV27, the J gene TRBJ2-3; the match to TRBD1 covers 7 bases. Germline V lookup: CDR1 MNHEY, CDR2 SMNVEV (reference sequence). CDR3 size: 15 residues. V lost 5 bases to trimming and J lost 0 bases; unmatched junction nucleotides: 5. The CDR3 sequence: CASSRTGQSTDTQYF. CDR3 DNA: TGTGCCAGCAGTCGGACAGGACAAAGCACAGATACGCAGTATTTT.

This clonotype was recorded a few times. This chain links TRBV7-9 with TRBJ1-1; D is ambiguous. Trimming removed 1 base from V and 1 base from J, with 13 bases in between. From germline, CDR1 is SEHNR and CDR2 FQNEAQ (reference sequence). The CDR3 covers 16 residues. CDR3 amino acids: CASSLGSRNTNTEAFF. The CDR3 DNA reads as TGTGCCAGCAGCTTAGGGTCTAGGAATACGAACACTGAAGCTTTCTTT.

This chain uses TRBV2 with TRBJ2-1, with no clear D. The CDR3 contains 14 residues. Germline loops: CDR1 SNHLY, CDR2 FYNNEI. With 2 bases removed from V and 5 bases from J, the gap between germline ends came to 10 bases. The CDR3 nucleotides read TGTGCCAGCAGTGAAATATCGGAGAACAATGAGCAGTTCTTC. It translates to CASSEISENNEQFF.

This clonotype was observed at least ten times. The rearrangement links TRBV11-3 to TRBJ2-3; D tentatively fits TRBD1 or TRBD2 (5 bases each). There are 14 residues in the CDR3. The germline V and J ends were trimmed by 5 bases and 0 bases, with 9 bases remaining between them. Germline V gene data show CDR1 as SGHNT and CDR2 as YENEEA. In DNA, the CDR3 is TGTGCCAGCAGCCGCCGGGACAGCACAGATACGCAGTATTTT. Translating gives CASSRRDSTDTQYF.

This clonotype was observed a handful of times. The CDR3 region is CASSESPGWSTNYGYTF. The CDR3 DNA is TGCGCCAGCAGTGAGTCTCCAGGGTGGAGTACTAACTATGGCTACACCTTC. This chain connects TRBV10-1 to TRBJ1-2, with D possibly being TRBD1 (5 bases). There are 17 residues in the CDR3. Per germline, CDR1 WNHNN and CDR2 SYGVQD (reference sequence). Between the trimmed V and J ends, which lost 0 bases and 0 bases, there was a span of 14 bases.

This chain uses TRBV30 with TRBJ1-2; D is possibly TRBD1 (5 bases). The CDR3 sequence is 14 residues long. Germline V lookup: CDR1 GTSNPN, CDR2 SVGIG (reference sequence). Trimming pared 3 bases from V and 2 bases from J, leaving 13 bases between. CDR3: CAWRMTELNYGYTF. In DNA form, the CDR3 reads TGTGCCTGGAGGATGACAGAGTTAAACTATGGCTACACCTTC.